What follows are 28 T cell receptor beta chains derived from one specimen sequenced in a study of blood T cell repertoires in COVID-19. The repertoire was sequenced with immunoSEQ multiplex PCR; TCRdb's copy has only in-frame clones and lacks some. The sample includes 140,000 or so clones, about nine tenths seen only once; the top ten take around 10%. Sequenced: PBMCs or T cells enriched from blood (not recorded which). Receptors were obtained from a man aged 60 to 75 who had recovered from COVID-19.

V usage is TRBV10-3 and J usage is TRBJ1-1, with 8 positions matching TRBD1. The CDR3 is made up of 16 amino acids. Germline V gene sequence: CDR1 ENHRY, CDR2 SYGVKD. Unmatched junction bases numbered 11, after V lost 6 bases and J lost 2 bases. Written as DNA, the CDR3 is TGTGCCATCAGGGACGGGACAGGCAACCCTAACACTGAAGCTTTCTTT. It yields the protein CAIRDGTGNPNTEAFF.

The chain links TRBV10-3 to TRBJ1-6; TRBD1 is a possible D gene (5 bases). The V end lost 0 bases, the J end lost 9 bases, and 12 bases lay between the germline ends. The CDR3 consists of 15 residues. Looked up from germline, CDR1 is ENHRY and CDR2 is SYGVKD. The chain's CDR3 is CAISESGQGRSPLHF. In nucleotides, the CDR3 is TGTGCCATCAGTGAGTCTGGGCAGGGCCGTTCACCCCTCCACTTT.

In this sample, this clone turned up many times. Other nucleotide sequences in the sample specify the same CDR3. This chain joins TRBV5-8 and TRBJ2-7; D is possibly TRBD1 (6 bases). V was pared by 4 bases and J by 0 bases, with 8 bases between. Germline V lookup: CDR1 SGHTS, CDR2 YDEGEE. The CDR3 extends over 13 amino acids. The CDR3 sequence is CASSKDSSYEQYF. CDR3 DNA sequence: TGTGCCAGCAGCAAGGACAGCTCCTACGAGCAGTACTTC.

CDR3 sequence: CASSVEREATYNEQFF. The CDR3 coding sequence is TGTGCCAGCAGCGTAGAGCGGGAGGCCACCTACAATGAGCAGTTCTTC. The rearrangement joins TRBV9 to TRBJ2-1, with TRBD2 matching 9 bases. V gave up 0 bases and J gave up 2 bases; unmatched junction bases: 3. The CDR3 runs 16 residues. In germline, CDR1 is SGDLS, CDR2 YYNGEE.

The chain links TRBV5-1 to TRBJ2-7; D may be TRBD1 (6 bases). The CDR3 runs 14 residues. Trimming shortened V by 1 base and J by 5 bases, and 13 bases separated the two germline ends. CDR1 is SGHRS and CDR2 is YFSETQ in the germline V gene. CDR3 loop: CASSLLGTSDEQYF. The CDR3 DNA reads as TGCGCCAGCAGCTTGCTTGGGACATCTGACGAGCAGTACTTC.

J is TRBJ2-2 and V is TRBV7-3; 12 bases fit TRBD2. Germline CDR1 SGHTA, CDR2 FQGTGA. The CDR3 runs 16 residues. The V segment lost 2 bases and the J segment 4 bases; nucleotides outside the gene matches: 2. The CDR3 DNA reads as TGTGCCAGCAGCTTACCTAGCGGGAGGGCCACCGGGGAGCTGTTTTTT. Protein: CASSLPSGRATGELFF.

This chain joins TRBV3-1 (or the pseudogene TRBV3-2) and TRBJ2-6; no definite D call. Trimming took off 0 bases at V and 3 bases at J, with 6 bases between the two ends. This CDR3 has 15 amino acids. Germline CDR1 reads LGHDT; CDR2 reads YNNKEL (reference sequence). CDR3 sequence reads: CASSQDRSGANVLTF. CDR3 in DNA: TGTGCCAGCAGCCAAGACCGTAGTGGGGCCAACGTCCTGACTTTC.

The V and J genes are TRBV11-3 and TRBJ1-2, with unresolved D. V was clipped by 5 bases and J by 7 bases, with 11 bases between them. CDR1 is SGHNT, CDR2 YENEEA, per germline. The CDR3 sequence is 12 residues long. The DNA of the CDR3 is TGTGCCAGCAGCATCACAGACGCTGGCTACACCTTC. Its translation: CASSITDAGYTF.

This rearrangement joins TRBV3-1 (or the pseudogene TRBV3-2) to TRBJ1-2; TRBD1 agrees at 7 bases. Germline trimming cut 0 bases from V and 0 bases from J; bases unmatched to any gene: 13. The length of the CDR3 is 19 residues. Germline V gives CDR1 LGHDT, CDR2 YNNKEL (reference sequence). The CDR3: CASSQEWDRQSPTNYGYTF. For the CDR3, the DNA is TGTGCCAGCAGCCAAGAGTGGGACAGACAAAGTCCAACTAACTATGGCTACACCTTC.

This clone was seen just once. The chain recombines TRBV3-1 (or the pseudogene TRBV3-2) with TRBJ1-1, with no clear D. Germline V gene sequence: CDR1 LGHDT, CDR2 YNNKEL (reference sequence). Deletions cut 4 bases from V and 4 bases from J, with 10 bases between. The CDR3 is made up of 13 amino acids. CDR3 DNA: TGTGCCAGCAGCCTCGGGTCGGTCACTGAAGCTTTCTTT. Translating it yields CASSLGSVTEAFF.

This clone has just one count. The CDR3 nucleotides read TGCGCCAGCAGCCCTGACAGGGTATATGGCTACACCTTC. It is translated as CASSPDRVYGYTF. The chain uses TRBV5-1 and TRBJ1-2; 7 bases map to TRBD1. This CDR3 has 13 amino acids. V was clipped by 4 bases and J by 5 bases; unmatched bases: 5. Germline values: CDR1 SGHRS, CDR2 YFSETQ.

This clone has only one observation. The rearrangement joins TRBV5-1 to TRBJ1-2; no clear D gene. From germline, CDR1 is SGHRS and CDR2 YFSETQ. The V gene lost 8 bases and the J gene lost 7 bases, with 24 bases spanning the gap. The CDR3 covers 15 residues. The CDR3 spells CASSDRTVREGGYTF. The CDR3 nucleotides read TGCGCCAGTTCCGATCGGACTGTTCGGGAGGGTGGCTACACCTTC.

This clone showed up just once. The chain couples TRBV10-3 to TRBJ2-7; TRBD2 matches at 11 bases. Losses at the gene ends were 3 bases for V and 5 bases for J; bases not matched to a gene: 3. The CDR3 is 14 amino acids. The V gene's germline CDR1 is ENHRY and CDR2 SYGVKD. CDR3 nucleotide sequence: TGTGCCATCAGTGAAACTAGCGGGGGCAACGAGCAGTACTTC. This translates into CAISETSGGNEQYF.

Concerning this clone: In the same sample, other DNA sequences code for this CDR3. The V gene is TRBV7-2, the J gene TRBJ1-1; D is unclear. CDR3 length: 14 amino acids. Per the germline V gene, CDR1 is SGHTA and CDR2 is FQGNSA. V lost 1 base, J lost 1 base, and 7 bases lay in between. The CDR3 protein is CASSLDNRNTEAFF. The CDR3 bases are TGTGCCAGCAGCTTAGACAACCGGAACACTGAAGCTTTCTTT.

This rearrangement joins TRBV11-3 to TRBJ2-3, with TRBD1 identical over 7 bases. Germline CDR1 is SGHNT and CDR2 is YENEEA. The CDR3 runs 13 residues. V was pared by 0 bases and J by 13 bases, with 7 bases of the junction left unmatched. The CDR3 nucleotides read TGTGCCAGCAGCTTAGAAGTTACGGGACAGAAGTATTTT. Translation gives CASSLEVTGQKYF. The full variable domain, rest sourced from reference TRBV11-3 and TRBJ2-3, is EAGVVQSPRYKIIEKKQPVAFWCNPISGHNTLYWYLQNLGQGPELLIRYENEEAVDDSQLPKDRFSAERLKGVDSTLKIQPAELGDSAVYLCASSLEVTGQKYFGPGTRLTVL.

This rearrangement joins TRBV28 to TRBJ2-7; D not resolved. Germline-derived CDR1 and CDR2 are MDHEN and SYDVKM. The CDR3 has 17 residues. V was clipped by 3 bases and J by 3 bases, with 21 bases between them. CDR3 bases: TGTGCCAGCAGTTTTCATTTGAGTGGAGACTTCGACTACGAGCAGTACTTC. Its protein is CASSFHLSGDFDYEQYF.

CDR3 sequence (DNA): TGTGCCAGCAGTCCCGGGGGGGCCCGGGGCACCGGGGAGCTGTTTTTT. Its translation is CASSPGGARGTGELFF. The chain has TRBV27 and TRBJ2-2; 8 bases align to TRBD2. This CDR3 comprises 16 residues. The V segment lost 5 bases and the J segment 4 bases; nucleotides outside the gene matches: 9. In germline, CDR1 is MNHEY, CDR2 SMNVEV (reference sequence).

The chain is built from TRBV27 and TRBJ2-5; 9 bases match TRBD1. CDR3 length: 14 residues. The V gene end was trimmed by 6 bases and the J gene end by 5 bases; junction bases not matched to a gene: 7. The germline V gene has CDR1 MNHEY and CDR2 SMNVEV (reference sequence). Here the CDR3 DNA reads TGTGCCAGCAGGGGGACAGGGAGCGGTGAGACCCAGTACTTC. It codes for CASRGTGSGETQYF.

The gene calls are TRBV4-1 and TRBJ1-3, with 7 bases matching TRBD1. The CDR3 totals 16 residues. Germline loops: CDR1 MGHRA, CDR2 YSYEKL. The ends lost 1 base at V and 3 bases at J; junction bases unmatched: 6. The CDR3 bases are TGCGCCAGCAGCCAAGGAGAGGGGGCCGGTGGAAACACCATATATTTT. Translated, it gives CASSQGEGAGGNTIYF.

Here the CDR3 DNA reads TGTGCCAGCAGTTTAGGGACTAGCGTCACCGGGGAGCTGTTTTTT. Encoded protein: CASSLGTSVTGELFF. This rearrangement joins TRBV28 to TRBJ2-2; TRBD2 matches at 10 bases. This CDR3 spans 15 amino acids. Germline values: CDR1 MDHEN, CDR2 SYDVKM. The trim removed 2 bases at V and 4 bases at J, leaving 1 base unmatched. Combining the CDR3 with reference TRBV28 and TRBJ2-2 gives the whole variable domain DVKVTQSSRYLVKRTGEKVFLECVQDMDHENMFWYRQDPGLGLRLIYFSYDVKMKEKGDIPEGYSVSREKKERFSLILESASTNQTSMYLCASSLGTSVTGELFFGEGSRLTVL.

This clone was seen more than once but under ten times. The V call is TRBV28, the J call TRBJ2-5; D might be TRBD1 (6 bases). The V end lost 4 bases, the J end lost 2 bases, and 20 bases lay between the germline ends. In germline, CDR1 is MDHEN, CDR2 SYDVKM. This CDR3 comprises 17 residues. CDR3 loop: CASSSGALRWGQETQYF. In DNA form, the CDR3 reads TGTGCCAGCAGTTCAGGGGCGCTAAGATGGGGTCAAGAGACCCAGTACTTC. The variable domain in full, with the rest retrieved from reference TRBV28 and TRBJ2-5, is DVKVTQSSRYLVKRTGEKVFLECVQDMDHENMFWYRQDPGLGLRLIYFSYDVKMKEKGDIPEGYSVSREKKERFSLILESASTNQTSMYLCASSSGALRWGQETQYFGPGTRLLVL.

The chain couples TRBV10-3 to TRBJ2-1; TRBD2 agrees at 11 bases. CDR1 and CDR2 from the germline V gene are ENHRY and SYGVKD. The junction had 9 bases not matched to a gene; V was cut back by 11 bases and J by 3 bases. The CDR3 contains 15 residues. Here the CDR3 DNA reads TGTGCCTCGACCGGGACTAGCGGTCTCTACAATGAGCAGTTCTTC. This gives the protein CASTGTSGLYNEQFF.

The rearrangement joins TRBV28 to TRBJ2-3; 9 nucleotides match TRBD1. V trimming: 2 bases; J trimming: 5 bases; junction bases outside the gene matches: 8. Germline-derived CDR1 and CDR2 are MDHEN and SYDVKM. This CDR3 comprises 16 residues. In nucleotides, the CDR3 is TGTGCCAGCAGTTTAGTGGGACAGGGTTCGGGAGATACGCAGTATTTT. Translated, it gives CASSLVGQGSGDTQYF.

V usage is TRBV5-4 and J usage is TRBJ1-1; D not resolved. The CDR3 loop spans 15 amino acids. Germline lookup yields CDR1 SGHNT and CDR2 YYREEE (reference sequence). Deletions cut 4 bases from V and 0 bases from J, with 13 bases between. DNA for the CDR3: TGTGCCAGCAGCACTCCGACACAGATGAACACTGAAGCTTTCTTT. Amino acids: CASSTPTQMNTEAFF.

V is TRBV6-1 and J is TRBJ1-1; D might be TRBD1 (5 bases). Trimming pared 3 bases from V and 4 bases from J, leaving 12 bases between. The CDR3 length is 14 residues. Germline V gene data show CDR1 as MNHNS and CDR2 as SASEGT. In nucleotides, the CDR3 is TGTGCCAGCAGTGACGGCAGGGATGGCACTGAAGCTTTCTTT. Amino acid sequence: CASSDGRDGTEAFF.

CDR3 DNA sequence: TGTGCCAGCAGCCTAGCGGGAGAGGGGTCGGATACGCAGTATTTT. Its protein product is CASSLAGEGSDTQYF. This sequence joins TRBV6-5 and TRBJ2-3; 10 bases line up with TRBD2. The CDR3 sequence is 15 residues long. The germline gives CDR1 MNHEY, CDR2 SVGAGI. J gave up 6 bases and V 6 bases, and 9 bases lay outside the gene matches.

The chain uses TRBV4-1 and TRBJ1-2; TRBD1 might be the D (5 bases). Trimming shortened V by 0 bases and J by 4 bases, and 9 bases separated the two germline ends. CDR1 and CDR2 from the germline V gene are MGHRA and YSYEKL. The CDR3 runs to 14 residues. CDR3 sequence (DNA): TGCGCCAGCAGCCAAGACGGGGGGACCTATGGCTACACCTTC. Translation: CASSQDGGTYGYTF.

The chain employs TRBV5-1 and TRBJ1-6; maybe TRBD1 (5 bases). V dropped 5 bases and J dropped 2 bases, with 14 bases sitting between them. Germline loops: CDR1 SGHRS, CDR2 YFSETQ. This CDR3 contains 16 residues. The DNA of the CDR3 is TGCGCCAGCAGGAAGGGCCAGGGCACCTATAATTCACCCCTCCACTTT. As protein: CASRKGQGTYNSPLHF. The full variable domain, with the rest looked up from reference TRBV5-1 and TRBJ1-6, is KAGVTQTPRYLIKTRGQQVTLSCSPISGHRSVSWYQQTPGQGLQFLFEYFSETQRNKGNFPGRFSGRQFSNSRSEMNVSTLELGDSALYLCASRKGQGTYNSPLHFGNGTRLTVT.